This TCR beta chain was sequenced in a study of control samples from healthy donors and cancer patients. This clone was seen just once. This CDR3 region has 14 residues. In germline, CDR1 is MNHEY, CDR2 SVGEGT. V lost 2 bases and J lost 5, with 10 bases in between. Sequencing was performed with immunoSEQ multiplex PCR; in TCRdb, only in-frame clones are kept and a portion is missing. Among 150,000 to 200,000 clones listed, roughly nine tenths were seen once. The sequence was obtained from a woman aged 25 to 39 in good health. The material sequenced was blood. The rearrangement joins TRBV6-2 or TRBV6-3 to TRBJ1-5, with no clear D. The chain's CDR3 is CASSYPGRDQPQHF. CDR3 in DNA: TGTGCCAGCAGTTACCCGGGTCGGGATCAGCCCCAGCATTTT.